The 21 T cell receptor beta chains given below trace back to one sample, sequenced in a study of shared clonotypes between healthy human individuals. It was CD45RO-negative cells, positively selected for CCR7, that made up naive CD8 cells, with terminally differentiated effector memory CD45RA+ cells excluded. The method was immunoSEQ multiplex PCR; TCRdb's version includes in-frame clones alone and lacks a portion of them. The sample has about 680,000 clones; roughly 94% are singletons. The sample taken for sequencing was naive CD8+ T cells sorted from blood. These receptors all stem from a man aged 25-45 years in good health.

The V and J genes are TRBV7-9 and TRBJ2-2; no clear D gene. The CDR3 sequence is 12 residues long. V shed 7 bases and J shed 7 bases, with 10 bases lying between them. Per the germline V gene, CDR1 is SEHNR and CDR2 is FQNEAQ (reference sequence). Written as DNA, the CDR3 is TGTGCCAGCACCTACGATAACGGGGAGCTGTTTTTT. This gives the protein CASTYDNGELFF.

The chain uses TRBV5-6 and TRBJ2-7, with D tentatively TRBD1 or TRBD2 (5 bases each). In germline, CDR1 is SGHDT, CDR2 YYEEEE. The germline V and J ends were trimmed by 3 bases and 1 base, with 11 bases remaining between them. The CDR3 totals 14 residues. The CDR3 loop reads CASSSRDASYEQYF. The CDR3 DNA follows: TGTGCCAGCAGCTCCCGGGACGCATCCTACGAGCAGTACTTC.

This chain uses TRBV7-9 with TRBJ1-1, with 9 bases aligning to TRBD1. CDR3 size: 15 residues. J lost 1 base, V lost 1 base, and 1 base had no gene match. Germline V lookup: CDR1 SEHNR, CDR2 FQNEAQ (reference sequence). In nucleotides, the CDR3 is TGTGCCAGCAGCTTAGGACAGGGGGAGAACACTGAAGCTTTCTTT. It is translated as CASSLGQGENTEAFF.

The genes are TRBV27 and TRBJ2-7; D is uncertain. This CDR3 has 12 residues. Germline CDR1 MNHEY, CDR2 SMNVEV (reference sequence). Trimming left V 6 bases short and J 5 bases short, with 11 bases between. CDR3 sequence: CASSSYTHEQYF. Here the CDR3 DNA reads TGTGCCAGCAGCTCGTATACCCACGAGCAGTACTTC.

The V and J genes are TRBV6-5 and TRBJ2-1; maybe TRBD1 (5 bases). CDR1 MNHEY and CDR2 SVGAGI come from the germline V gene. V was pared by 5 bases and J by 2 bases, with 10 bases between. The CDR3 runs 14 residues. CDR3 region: CASSAQGTYNEQFF. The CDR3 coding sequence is TGTGCCAGCAGTGCGCAGGGTACCTACAATGAGCAGTTCTTC.

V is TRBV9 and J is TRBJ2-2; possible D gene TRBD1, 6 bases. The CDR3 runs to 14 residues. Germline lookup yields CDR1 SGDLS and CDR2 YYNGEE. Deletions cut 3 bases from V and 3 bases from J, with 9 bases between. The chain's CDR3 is CASSAGQYTGELFF. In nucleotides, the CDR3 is TGTGCCAGCAGCGCAGGACAGTACACCGGGGAGCTGTTTTTT.

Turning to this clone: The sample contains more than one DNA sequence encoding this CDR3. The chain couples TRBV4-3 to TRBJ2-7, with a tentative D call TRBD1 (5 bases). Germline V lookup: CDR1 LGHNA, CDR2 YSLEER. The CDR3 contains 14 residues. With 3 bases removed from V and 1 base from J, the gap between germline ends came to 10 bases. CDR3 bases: TGCGCCAGCAGCCAGGGGCAACGATCCTACGAGCAGTACTTC. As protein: CASSQGQRSYEQYF.

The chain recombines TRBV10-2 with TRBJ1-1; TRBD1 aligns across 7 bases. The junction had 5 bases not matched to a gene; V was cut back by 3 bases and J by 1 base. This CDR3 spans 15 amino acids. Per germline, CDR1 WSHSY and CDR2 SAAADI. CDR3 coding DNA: TGCGCCAGCAGTGACTTCCGGACAGGGAACACTGAAGCTTTCTTT. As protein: CASSDFRTGNTEAFF.

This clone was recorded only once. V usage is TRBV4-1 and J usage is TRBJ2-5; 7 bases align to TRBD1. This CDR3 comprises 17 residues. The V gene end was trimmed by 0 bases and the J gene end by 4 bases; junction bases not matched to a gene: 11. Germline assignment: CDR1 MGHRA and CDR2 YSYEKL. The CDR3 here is CASSQETIETGLETQYF. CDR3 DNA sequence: TGCGCCAGCAGCCAAGAAACGATAGAGACAGGGTTAGAGACCCAGTACTTC.

The CDR3 loop is CASSVYAGLSSNEQFF. As DNA, the CDR3 is TGTGCCAGCAGCGTATACGCGGGATTATCCTCGAATGAGCAGTTCTTC. The V gene is TRBV9, the J gene TRBJ2-1; weak D call: TRBD2 (6 bases). Germline-derived CDR1 and CDR2 are SGDLS and YYNGEE. The CDR3 totals 16 residues. V lost 1 base and J 7 bases, leaving 18 bases between the germline ends.

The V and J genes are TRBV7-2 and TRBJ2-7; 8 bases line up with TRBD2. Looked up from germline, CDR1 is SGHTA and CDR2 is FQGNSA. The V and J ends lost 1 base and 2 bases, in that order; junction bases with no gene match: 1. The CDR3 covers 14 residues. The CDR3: CASSLGLAPYEQYF. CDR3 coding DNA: TGTGCCAGCAGCTTAGGACTAGCGCCCTACGAGCAGTACTTC.

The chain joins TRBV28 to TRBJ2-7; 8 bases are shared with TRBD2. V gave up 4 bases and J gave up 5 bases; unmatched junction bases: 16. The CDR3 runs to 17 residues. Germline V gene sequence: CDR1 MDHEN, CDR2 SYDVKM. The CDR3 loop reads CASSSERERSLVDEQYF. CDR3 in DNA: TGTGCCAGCAGTTCCGAGCGGGAGAGGTCCCTCGTCGACGAGCAGTACTTC.

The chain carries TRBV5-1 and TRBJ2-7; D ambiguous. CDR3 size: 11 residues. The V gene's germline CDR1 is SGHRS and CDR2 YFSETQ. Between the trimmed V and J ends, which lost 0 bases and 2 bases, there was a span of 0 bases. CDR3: CASSLAYEQYF. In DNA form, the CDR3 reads TGCGCCAGCAGCTTGGCCTACGAGCAGTACTTC.

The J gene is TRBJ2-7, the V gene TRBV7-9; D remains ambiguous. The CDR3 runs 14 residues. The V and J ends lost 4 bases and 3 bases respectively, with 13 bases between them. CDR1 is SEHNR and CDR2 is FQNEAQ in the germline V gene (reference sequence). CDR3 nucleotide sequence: TGTGCCAGCAGCTCCTGGACGGACGACTACGAGCAGTACTTC. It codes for CASSSWTDDYEQYF. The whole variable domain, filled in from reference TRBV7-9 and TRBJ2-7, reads DTGVSQNPRHKITKRGQNVTFRCDPISEHNRLYWYRQTLGQGPEFLTYFQNEAQLEKSRLLSDRFSAERPKGSFSTLEIQRTEQGDSAMYLCASSSWTDDYEQYFGPGTRLTVT.

The CDR3 DNA reads TGTGCCAGCGACAGGGACCAGTACTTC. This codes for CASDRDQYF. The rearrangement uses TRBV6-4 and TRBJ2-7, with 7 bases aligning to TRBD1. CDR3 length: 9 amino acids. The junction had 2 bases not matched to a gene; V was cut back by 8 bases and J by 10 bases. The germline gives CDR1 MRHNA, CDR2 SNTAGT.

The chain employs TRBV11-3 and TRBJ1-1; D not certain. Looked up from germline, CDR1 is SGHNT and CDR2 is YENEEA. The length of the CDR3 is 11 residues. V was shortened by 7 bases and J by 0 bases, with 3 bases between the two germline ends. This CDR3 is CASTLNTEAFF. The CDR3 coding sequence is TGTGCCAGCACCTTGAACACTGAAGCTTTCTTT.

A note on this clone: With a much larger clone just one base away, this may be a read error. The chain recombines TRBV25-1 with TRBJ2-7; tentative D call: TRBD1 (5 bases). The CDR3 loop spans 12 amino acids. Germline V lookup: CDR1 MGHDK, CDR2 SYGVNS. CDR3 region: CASSPDSYEQCF. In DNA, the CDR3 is TGTGCCAGCAGTCCCGACAGTTACGAGCAGTGCTTC.

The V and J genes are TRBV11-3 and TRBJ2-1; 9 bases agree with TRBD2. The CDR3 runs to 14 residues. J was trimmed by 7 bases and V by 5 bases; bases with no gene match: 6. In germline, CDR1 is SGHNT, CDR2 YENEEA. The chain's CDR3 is CASSVSGSLNEQFF. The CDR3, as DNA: TGTGCCAGCAGCGTTAGCGGGAGTTTGAATGAGCAGTTCTTC.

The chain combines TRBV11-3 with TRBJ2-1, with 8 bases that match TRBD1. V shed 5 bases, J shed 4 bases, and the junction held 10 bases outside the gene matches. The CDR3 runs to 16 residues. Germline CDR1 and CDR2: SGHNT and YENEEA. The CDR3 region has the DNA TGTGCCAGCAGCCCCCGACAGGGGAAAAATTACAATGAGCAGTTCTTC. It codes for CASSPRQGKNYNEQFF. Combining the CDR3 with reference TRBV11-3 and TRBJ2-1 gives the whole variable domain EAGVVQSPRYKIIEKKQPVAFWCNPISGHNTLYWYLQNLGQGPELLIRYENEEAVDDSQLPKDRFSAERLKGVDSTLKIQPAELGDSAVYLCASSPRQGKNYNEQFFGPGTRLTVL.

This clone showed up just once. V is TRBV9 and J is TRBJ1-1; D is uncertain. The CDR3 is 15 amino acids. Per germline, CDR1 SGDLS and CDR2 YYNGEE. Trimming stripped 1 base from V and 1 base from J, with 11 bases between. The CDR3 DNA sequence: TGTGCCAGCAGCGTAACCCCCTCTCCGAACACTGAAGCTTTCTTT. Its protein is CASSVTPSPNTEAFF. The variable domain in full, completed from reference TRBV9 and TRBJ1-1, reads DSGVTQTPKHLITATGQRVTLRCSPRSGDLSVYWYQQSLDQGLQFLIQYYNGEERAKGNILERFSAQQFPDLHSELNLSSLELGDSALYFCASSVTPSPNTEAFFGQGTRLTVV.

CDR3: CASSLSFSTEAFF. The DNA of the CDR3 is TGTGCCAGCAGCTTAAGTTTCAGTACTGAAGCTTTCTTT. The rearrangement links TRBV7-9 to TRBJ1-1; D ambiguous. Trimming shortened V by 2 bases and J by 5 bases, and 9 bases separated the two germline ends. The V gene's germline CDR1 is SEHNR and CDR2 FQNEAQ (reference sequence). The length of the CDR3 is 13 residues.